This TCR beta chain was identified in a study of shared clonotypes between healthy human individuals. Data came from immunoSEQ multiplex PCR; TCRdb stores just in-frame clones and leaves some out. The sample consists of millions of clones, about 95% of them appearing once. On this clone itself: The antigen remains undetermined.

Terminally differentiated effector memory CD45RA+ cells were left out of the naive CD8 fraction, which was CD45RO-negative and positively selected for CCR7. Everyone who donated was a Caucasian adult who lived in Nashville, Tennessee. The CDR3 totals 14 residues. J lost 2 bases, V lost 4 bases, and 4 bases had no gene match. Germline CDR1 is GTSNPN and CDR2 is SVGIG (reference sequence). Regarding the study as a whole: Rarefaction analysis demonstrated incomplete sorted-subset sequencing notwithstanding large depth.

The TCR sequence derives from a man younger than 35 in good health. The sequencing input was naive CD8+ T cells sorted from blood. The V and J genes are TRBV30 and TRBJ2-5; TRBD1 agrees at 10 bases. DNA of the CDR3: TGTGCCTGGAATTCGGGACAGGGGCAAGAGACCCAGTACTTC. Protein product: CAWNSGQGQETQYF.